These 27 T cell receptor beta chains came from one sample sequenced in a study of post-analysis software for immune sequencing data. Tagging with unique molecular identifiers was a feature of the TCR beta cDNA libraries. TCRdb reanalysed the PCR reads using MiXCR and keeps one entry per CDR3 protein. The data contain about 460,000 distinct CDR3 sequences, 40% to 55% of them singletons. Their recognized antigens are unknown. General study findings and limits: About five TRBV segments (TRBV5-6, TRBV5-1 and TRBV20-1 among them) occurred more frequently in patients than in controls.

Sequenced material: blood. These receptors were taken from a girl aged 10 to 17 with multiple sclerosis.

This clonotype has just a few counts. The chain is built from TRBV29-1 and TRBJ2-5; D ambiguous. This CDR3 contains 11 residues. Germline values: CDR1 SQVTM, CDR2 ANQGSEA. V lost 2 bases to trimming and J lost 7 bases, with 8 bases between them. The DNA for the CDR3 is TGCAGCGTTGAACCCTCCGGGACCCAGTACTTC. Its translation is CSVEPSGTQYF.

This clonotype has only a few counts. V is TRBV5-1 and J is TRBJ2-3; D may be TRBD1 (5 bases). The V end was cut by 3 bases, the J end by 0 bases, with 11 bases between. Germline V gene lookup returns CDR1 SGHRS and CDR2 YFSETQ. The CDR3 length is 15 residues. CDR3 coding DNA: TGCGCCAGCAGCTCCACAGGACACAGCACAGATACGCAGTATTTT. Translating it yields CASSSTGHSTDTQYF.

This clonotype was detected a few times. This may stem from a read error, because a much larger clone lies one nucleotide away. The genes are TRBV5-6 and TRBJ2-7, with D tentatively TRBD1 (6 bases). Trimming stripped 4 bases from V and 2 bases from J, with 10 bases between. The germline V gene has CDR1 SGHDT and CDR2 YYEEEE. This CDR3 has 13 residues. The CDR3 loop reads CASSRRQAYEQYF. CDR3 DNA: TGTGCCAGCAGCCGGCGACAGGCCTACGAGCAGTACTTC.

The genes are TRBV7-9 and TRBJ2-1; D is undetermined. The CDR3 extends over 15 amino acids. Germline CDR1 reads SEHNR; CDR2 reads FQNEAQ (reference sequence). V lost 4 bases, J lost 6 bases, and 16 bases lay in between. This CDR3 reads CASSSVSKSFNEQFF. CDR3 DNA: TGTGCCAGCAGCTCCGTTTCAAAAAGCTTCAATGAGCAGTTCTTC.

The chain uses TRBV3-1 and TRBJ2-7; no clear D gene. Between the trimmed V and J ends, which lost 0 bases and 7 bases, there was a span of 10 bases. The CDR3 sequence is 13 residues long. Per germline, CDR1 LGHDT and CDR2 YNNKEL (reference sequence). CDR3 DNA: TGTGCCAGCAGCCAAGATCTCGCGCAGGAGCAGTACTTC. Residues: CASSQDLAQEQYF.

The chain couples TRBV25-1 to TRBJ2-5, with TRBD2 matching 7 bases. The CDR3 is 11 amino acids. CDR1 is MGHDK, CDR2 SYGVNS, per germline. Trimming removed 9 bases from V and 5 bases from J; junction bases left unmatched: 3. The CDR3 loop is CASQAGETQYF. The CDR3 nucleotides are TGTGCCAGTCAAGCGGGGGAGACCCAGTACTTC.

The chain recombines TRBV20-1 with TRBJ2-7; 15 bases are a match to TRBD2. Germline V gives CDR1 DFQATT, CDR2 SNEGSKA (reference sequence). The CDR3 contains 15 residues. V lost 5 bases, J lost 6 bases, and 8 bases stayed unmatched. This chain's CDR3 is CSARHKGLAGGEQYF. The CDR3, as DNA: TGCAGTGCTCGCCACAAGGGACTAGCGGGAGGCGAGCAGTACTTC.

The V call is TRBV6-5, the J call TRBJ1-2; 7 nucleotides agree with TRBD1. V shed 4 bases, J shed 6 bases, and the junction held 8 bases outside the gene matches. Germline V gene lookup returns CDR1 MNHEY and CDR2 SVGAGI. This CDR3 has 14 residues. Written as DNA, the CDR3 is TGTGCCAGCAGTTTCTCCAAGGGGGCCCATGGCTACACCTTC. The encoded protein is CASSFSKGAHGYTF.

The CDR3 region is CASSSRLAGGLETQYF. DNA of the CDR3: TGTGCCAGCAGCTCCAGACTAGCGGGAGGGTTAGAGACCCAGTACTTC. This rearrangement joins TRBV7-6 to TRBJ2-5; 14 bases match TRBD2. V trimming: 4 bases; J trimming: 4 bases; junction bases outside the gene matches: 5. CDR1 SGHVS and CDR2 FNYEAQ come from the germline V gene. This CDR3 has 16 residues.

V is TRBV5-1 and J is TRBJ2-7, with D possibly TRBD1 on 5 matching bases. Between the trimmed V and J ends, which lost 7 bases and 5 bases, there was a span of 19 bases. CDR3 length equals 14 residues. Germline assignment: CDR1 SGHRS and CDR2 YFSETQ. The CDR3 loop is CASGRTFEVDEQYF. DNA of the CDR3: TGCGCCAGCGGTAGGACATTCGAGGTTGACGAGCAGTACTTC.

The chain joins TRBV7-9 to TRBJ2-7; D is unclear. The CDR3 totals 14 residues. Germline loops: CDR1 SEHNR, CDR2 FQNEAQ (reference sequence). Trimming removed 4 bases from V and 3 bases from J, with 13 bases in between. The CDR3 DNA is TGTGCCAGCAGCTCTCTTAGCTACAGCTACGAGCAGTACTTC. The encoded protein is CASSSLSYSYEQYF.

V gene TRBV2 combines with J gene TRBJ2-3; D uncertain. This CDR3 comprises 12 residues. V lost 7 bases and J lost 3, with 8 bases in between. The germline V gene encodes CDR1 SNHLY and CDR2 FYNNEI. The CDR3 sequence is CASNGITDTQYF. The CDR3 region has the DNA TGTGCCAGCAACGGCATTACAGATACGCAGTATTTT.

The chain couples TRBV25-1 to TRBJ2-6; 7 nucleotides match TRBD1. V dropped 4 bases and J dropped 0; count of bases not matched to a gene: 9. CDR1 is MGHDK, CDR2 SYGVNS, per germline. The length of the CDR3 is 18 residues. The CDR3 DNA reads as TGTGCCAGCAGTGGACAGGGAACGACAAGCTCTGGGGCCAACGTCCTGACTTTC. The encoded protein is CASSGQGTTSSGANVLTF.

V and J are TRBV29-1 and TRBJ2-4; D is unresolved. This CDR3 is built from 15 residues. From germline, CDR1 is SQVTM and CDR2 ANQGSEA. Deletions cut 3 bases from V and 4 bases from J, with 16 bases between. The DNA for the CDR3 is TGCAGCGTTGACACCTACGTGCCCGGAAAAAACATTCAGTACTTC. Protein sequence: CSVDTYVPGKNIQYF.

In its sample, this clonotype was seen once. The chain has TRBV25-1 and TRBJ1-4; weak D call: TRBD1 (5 bases). Germline V gene lookup returns CDR1 MGHDK and CDR2 SYGVNS. V dropped 6 bases and J dropped 8 bases, with 16 bases sitting between them. The CDR3 runs to 14 residues. The CDR3 region has the DNA TGTGCCAGCAGGGGCACGGGGCCCGAGGAAAAACTGTTTTTT. Protein product: CASRGTGPEEKLFF.

The gene calls are TRBV7-9 and TRBJ1-1, with no clear D. Germline V lookup: CDR1 SEHNR, CDR2 FQNEAQ (reference sequence). The CDR3 length is 13 residues. The V and J ends lost 2 bases and 8 bases respectively, with 12 bases between them. The CDR3: CASSLSQVHEAFF. The CDR3 DNA reads as TGTGCCAGCAGCTTAAGCCAGGTCCACGAAGCTTTCTTT.

This clonotype has only a few counts. The rearrangement joins TRBV27 to TRBJ1-2; 7 bases match TRBD1. This CDR3 has 14 residues. V was clipped by 6 bases and J by 4 bases; unmatched bases: 8. Germline CDR1 is MNHEY and CDR2 is SMNVEV (reference sequence). CDR3 bases: TGTGCCAGCAGGTCAGGGGGACAGACCTATGGCTACACCTTC. Protein: CASRSGGQTYGYTF.

This rearrangement joins TRBV7-2 to TRBJ2-3; D perhaps matches TRBD1 (5 bases). Germline V lookup: CDR1 SGHTA, CDR2 FQGNSA. CDR3 size: 17 residues. Between the trimmed V and J ends, which lost 1 base and 6 bases, there was a span of 20 bases. The CDR3: CASSLVFRVNIPDTQYF. The CDR3 nucleotides read TGTGCCAGCAGCTTAGTCTTCAGGGTGAATATACCGGATACGCAGTATTTT.

This sequence joins TRBV4-1 and TRBJ2-7, with 14 bases identical to TRBD2. Per germline, CDR1 MGHRA and CDR2 YSYEKL. The CDR3 totals 19 residues. Losses at the gene ends were 0 bases for V and 2 bases for J; bases not matched to a gene: 9. Written as DNA, the CDR3 is TGCGCCAGCAGCCAAGAGGGGGGACTAGCGGGAGAGGTACCCTACGAGCAGTACTTC. Encoded protein: CASSQEGGLAGEVPYEQYF.

The V gene is TRBV7-3, the J gene TRBJ2-3; 7 bases are shared with TRBD2. CDR3 size: 16 residues. Germline loops: CDR1 SGHTA, CDR2 FQGTGA. Trimming removed 1 base from V and 0 bases from J; junction bases left unmatched: 4. The CDR3 DNA follows: TGTGCCAGCAGCTTAATGGCGGGAGCCAGCACAGATACGCAGTATTTT. Amino acids: CASSLMAGASTDTQYF. Supplemented by reference TRBV7-3 and TRBJ2-3, the full variable domain reads GAGVSQTPSNKVTEKGKYVELRCDPISGHTALYWYRQSLGQGPEFLIYFQGTGAADDSGLPNDRFFAVRPEGSVSTLKIQRTERGDSAVYLCASSLMAGASTDTQYFGPGTRLTVL.

This clonotype occurred a few times. This chain joins TRBV7-9 and TRBJ2-1; D is perhaps TRBD1 or TRBD2 (5 bases each). The CDR3 runs 14 residues. In germline, CDR1 is SEHNR, CDR2 FQNEAQ (reference sequence). CDR3 sequence (DNA): TGTGGGATCTTGGGGGATGGCTCCTACAATGAGCAGTTCTTC. Its protein product is CGILGDGSYNEQFF.

This clonotype was detected ten times or more. The V gene is TRBV6-1, the J gene TRBJ1-1; tentatively, D is TRBD1 (6 bases). There are 13 residues in the CDR3. V shed 5 bases and J shed 5 bases, with 12 bases lying between them. From germline, CDR1 is MNHNS and CDR2 SASEGT. The CDR3 sequence: CASSTNRVTEAFF. CDR3 bases: TGTGCCAGCAGTACTAACAGGGTTACTGAAGCTTTCTTT.

The J gene is TRBJ2-7, the V gene TRBV29-1; D tentatively reads TRBD1 or TRBD2 (6 bases each). CDR1 is SQVTM and CDR2 is ANQGSEA in the germline V gene. The CDR3 contains 13 residues. The V end lost 2 bases, the J end lost 3 bases, and 11 bases lay between the germline ends. The CDR3, as DNA: TGCAGCGTTGAATATGGGGGGCGCTACGAGCAGTACTTC. Protein product: CSVEYGGRYEQYF.

Notes on this clonotype: A junction boundary mismatches the germline segment, possibly from a read error. The chain uses TRBV15 and TRBJ2-7, with 10 bases lining up with TRBD1. The CDR3 has 14 residues. Germline V gene sequence: CDR1 LNHNV, CDR2 YYDKDF (reference sequence). CDR3 sequence reads: CASSRQGAPYEQYF. CDR3 nucleotides: TGTGCCTCCAGCAGACAGGGGGCCCCCTACGAGCAGTACTTC.

This clonotype has a handful of counts. The genes are TRBV29-1 and TRBJ2-7; TRBD1 aligns across 7 bases. Trimming cost V 5 bases and J 0 bases; bases outside gene matches: 4. CDR3 length equals 13 residues. Germline-derived CDR1 and CDR2 are SQVTM and ANQGSEA. CDR3 DNA sequence: TGCAGCGTTCTCAGGGGGAGCTCCTACGAGCAGTACTTC. Its translation: CSVLRGSSYEQYF.

The chain combines TRBV4-2 with TRBJ2-7; D gene ambiguous. V lost 4 bases and J lost 3, with 10 bases in between. CDR3 length equals 13 residues. Germline CDR1 LGHNA, CDR2 YNFKEQ. The CDR3 DNA sequence: TGTGCCAGCAGCCCGTGGACGGGCTACGAGCAGTACTTC. This sequence encodes CASSPWTGYEQYF.

The chain links TRBV6-5 to TRBJ1-2, with TRBD1 as a possible D gene (5 bases). With 8 bases removed from V and 8 bases from J, the gap between germline ends came to 12 bases. The CDR3 runs to 11 residues. The germline CDR1 and CDR2 sequences are MNHEY and SVGAGI. The chain's CDR3 is CASGGELGYTF. CDR3 DNA: TGTGCCAGCGGGGGGGAATTGGGCTACACCTTC.